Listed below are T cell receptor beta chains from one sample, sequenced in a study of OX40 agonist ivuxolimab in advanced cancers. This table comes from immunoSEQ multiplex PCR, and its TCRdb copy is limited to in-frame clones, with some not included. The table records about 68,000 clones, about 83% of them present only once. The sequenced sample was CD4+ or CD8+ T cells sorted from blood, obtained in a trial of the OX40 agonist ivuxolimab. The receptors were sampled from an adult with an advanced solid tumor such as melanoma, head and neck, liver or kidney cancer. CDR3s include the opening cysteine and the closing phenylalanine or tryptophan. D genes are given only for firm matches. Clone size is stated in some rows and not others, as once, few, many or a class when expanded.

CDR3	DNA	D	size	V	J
CASRLAGGSALGEQFF	TGTGCCAGCAGACTAGCGGGAGGGAGTGCTCTCGGTGAGCAGTTCTTC	TRBD2	-	TRBV5-8	TRBJ2-1
CASSRRGSGNTIYF	TGTGCCAGTAGCCGCAGGGGGTCTGGAAACACCATATATTTT	TRBD1	-	TRBV19	TRBJ1-3
CASSYGTRNEQFF	TGTGCCAGCAGTTACGGGACTAGGAATGAGCAGTTCTTC	TRBD2	-	TRBV6-5	TRBJ2-1
CASRYKTSLFGSYNEQFF	TGTGCCAGCAGATATAAGACTAGTTTGTTTGGCTCCTACAATGAGCAGTTCTTC	-	-	TRBV5-5	TRBJ2-1
CASSLRGGSYNEQFF	TGTGCCAGCAGTTTAAGGGGGGGCTCCTACAATGAGCAGTTCTTC	-	-	TRBV27	TRBJ2-1
CASSSSQGVSYNEQFF	TGTGCCAGCAGCTCTTCTCAGGGAGTTTCCTACAATGAGCAGTTCTTC	-	-	TRBV11-3	TRBJ2-1
CATSMTLGGEQFF	TGTGCCACCAGCATGACTTTGGGAGGGGAGCAGTTCTTC	TRBD2	-	TRBV15	TRBJ2-1
CASSPAVSYEQYF	TGTGCCAGCTCACCAGCCGTATCCTACGAGCAGTACTTC	-	-	TRBV18	TRBJ2-7
CAWRGSGANVLTF	TGTGCCTGGAGGGGGTCCGGGGCCAACGTCCTGACTTTC	-	-	TRBV30	TRBJ2-6
CASSFQGGTNTEAFF	TGCGCCAGCAGCTTCCAGGGGGGAACGAACACTGAAGCTTTCTTT	TRBD1	-	TRBV5-1	TRBJ1-1
CASSEAVVAGSSQETQYF	TGTGCCAGCAGTGAAGCGGTCGTGGCGGGGAGTTCCCAAGAGACCCAGTACTTC	-	-	TRBV2	TRBJ2-5
CASSVGQGGSYGYTF	TGTGCCAGCAGCGTGGGACAGGGGGGCAGCTATGGCTACACCTTC	TRBD1	-	TRBV9	TRBJ1-2
CASSSERVSYNEQFF	TGTGCCAGCAGCTCAGAGCGGGTTTCCTACAATGAGCAGTTCTTC	-	-	TRBV9	TRBJ2-1
CASSREGRLYGYTF	TGTGCCAGCTCACGAGAAGGGCGCCTCTATGGCTACACCTTC	-	-	TRBV18	TRBJ1-2
CASRGTGSGTDTQYF	TGTGCCAGCAGGGGAACGGGGAGTGGCACAGATACGCAGTATTTT	-	-	TRBV27	TRBJ2-3
CASMANYGYTF	TGTGCCAGTATGGCTAACTATGGCTACACCTTC	-	-	TRBV19	TRBJ1-2
CASRAGQGDTGELFF	TGTGCCAGCAGGGCCGGACAGGGCGACACCGGGGAGCTGTTTTTT	TRBD1	-	TRBV2	TRBJ2-2
CASRVGEITEAFF	TGTGCCAGCAGGGTCGGCGAGATCACTGAAGCTTTCTTT	-	-	TRBV2	TRBJ1-1
CASKISGGYNEQFF	TGTGCCAGCAAAATTAGCGGGGGGTACAATGAGCAGTTCTTC	TRBD2	-	TRBV2	TRBJ2-1
CSVFSGYEQYF	TGCAGCGTCTTTAGCGGCTACGAGCAGTACTTC	-	few	TRBV29-1	TRBJ2-7
CASSPSTGAVDTQYF	TGTGCCAGCAGCCCCTCAACAGGGGCGGTAGATACGCAGTATTTT	TRBD1	-	TRBV7-9	TRBJ2-3
CASSLSGIGNIQYF	TGCGCCAGCAGCTTGTCGGGTATCGGAAACATTCAGTACTTC	-	once	TRBV5-1	TRBJ2-4
CASSLSGSGGADTQYF	TGTGCCAGCAGCTTAAGTGGTAGCGGGGGGGCAGATACGCAGTATTTT	TRBD2	few	TRBV7-3	TRBJ2-3
CASSPRQGASTEAFF	TGTGCCAGCAGTCCCCGACAGGGGGCGAGCACTGAAGCTTTCTTT	TRBD1	-	TRBV6-1	TRBJ1-1
CASSPSGETYEQYF	TGTGCCAGCAGCCCCTCCGGTGAGACCTACGAGCAGTACTTC	-	-	TRBV11-3	TRBJ2-7
CASSQDRRGAYEQYF	TGCGCCAGCAGCCAAGATCGTCGCGGAGCCTACGAGCAGTACTTC	-	-	TRBV7-9	TRBJ2-7
CASSLTSANTEAFF	TGTGCCAGCAGTTTGACATCGGCGAACACTGAAGCTTTCTTT	-	few	TRBV27	TRBJ1-1
CAISESSWGRSSYEQYF	TGTGCCATCAGTGAGTCGAGTTGGGGGCGGTCCTCCTACGAGCAGTACTTC	-	-	TRBV10-3	TRBJ2-7
CASSIPSGTLKETQYF	TGTGCCAGTAGTATTCCTAGCGGGACCCTAAAAGAGACCCAGTACTTC	TRBD2	once	TRBV19	TRBJ2-5
CALRGAVEKLFF	TGTGCCCTACGGGGGGCCGTTGAAAAACTGTTTTTT	-	-	TRBV30	TRBJ1-4
CASSLQGSRDTQYF	TGTGCCAGCAGCTTGCAGGGGTCGAGAGATACGCAGTATTTT	-	-	TRBV5-5	TRBJ2-3
CASSLGTGGLMEEQFF	TGCGCCAGCAGCTTGGGCACAGGGGGATTGATGGAAGAGCAGTTCTTC	TRBD1	-	TRBV5-1	TRBJ2-1
CAISGTRLAGVYEQYF	TGTGCCATCAGTGGGACCCGACTAGCGGGAGTTTACGAGCAGTACTTC	TRBD2	few	TRBV10-3	TRBJ2-7
CSVEDGGYEQYF	TGCAGCGTTGAGGACGGGGGTTACGAGCAGTACTTC	-	-	TRBV29-1	TRBJ2-7
CASSLAQGLRDQKAFF	TGTGCCAGCAGCTTGGCCCAGGGTCTTAGGGACCAAAAAGCTTTCTTT	-	-	TRBV7-2	TRBJ1-1
CAISESTVYQETQYF	TGTGCCATCAGTGAGTCTACGGTGTACCAAGAGACCCAGTACTTC	-	-	TRBV10-3	TRBJ2-5
CASTRVGGGTEAFF	TGTGCCAGCACTCGGGTGGGAGGAGGGACTGAAGCTTTCTTT	-	-	TRBV2	TRBJ1-1
CASSRDRGTYEQYF	TGTGCCAGCAGTCGGGACAGGGGGACGTACGAGCAGTACTTC	TRBD1	-	TRBV7-3	TRBJ2-7
CASSPGLANTDTQYF	TGCGCCAGCAGCCCGGGACTAGCGAACACAGATACGCAGTATTTT	TRBD2	-	TRBV5-1	TRBJ2-3
CASSQEVFSGNTIYF	TGTGCCAGCAGCCAAGAGGTTTTCTCTGGAAACACCATATATTTT	-	-	TRBV4-2	TRBJ1-3
CASSQDILTEQYF	TGCGCCAGCAGCCAAGATATTCTTACCGAGCAGTACTTC	-	-	TRBV4-1	TRBJ2-7
CASSLLGWGLRNNQPQHF	TGTGCCAGCAGCTTATTAGGGTGGGGATTAAGGAACAATCAGCCCCAGCATTTT	-	-	TRBV7-2	TRBJ1-5
CASSCSGGVNTGELFF	TGTGCCAGCAGTTGTAGCGGGGGGGTGAACACCGGGGAGCTGTTTTTT	TRBD2	-	TRBV6-5	TRBJ2-2
CASSASYEQYF	TGTGCCAGCAGTGCCTCCTACGAGCAGTACTTC	-	-	TRBV6-4	TRBJ2-7
CASSLGAAGGIGGEQYF	TGTGCCAGCAGCTTAGGTGCAGCGGGAGGAATTGGGGGCGAGCAGTACTTC	TRBD2	-	TRBV7-6	TRBJ2-7
CASSLQANSNQPQHF	TGTGCCAGCAGCTTACAAGCTAATAGCAATCAGCCCCAGCATTTT	-	-	TRBV7-2	TRBJ1-5
CASSLDWGNEQFF	TGTGCCAGCAGCTTAGATTGGGGGAATGAGCAGTTCTTC	-	-	TRBV7-9	TRBJ2-1
CASSLGLLGSYEQYF	TGTGCCAGCAGCTTAGGACTATTAGGGTCCTACGAGCAGTACTTC	-	-	TRBV7-2	TRBJ2-7
CASSFTTGRYGYTF	TGTGCCAGCAGCTTTACCACAGGACGCTATGGCTACACCTTC	-	-	TRBV11-3	TRBJ1-2
CASSLGGEQFF	TGTGCCAGCAGCTTGGGAGGGGAGCAGTTCTTC	TRBD2	-	TRBV7-2	TRBJ2-1
CASSPEQYEQYF	TGTGCCAGCTCACCTGAACAGTACGAGCAGTACTTC	-	-	TRBV18	TRBJ2-7
CASSYLDRRDGYTF	TGTGCCAGCAGTTACCTGGACAGGCGGGATGGCTACACCTTC	TRBD1	-	TRBV6-5	TRBJ1-2
CASSDRGPTNEKLFF	TGTGCCAGTAGCGACAGGGGCCCGACTAATGAAAAACTGTTTTTT	TRBD1	-	TRBV19	TRBJ1-4
CASSPSIASTDTQYF	TGTGCCAGCAGCCCCTCGATTGCCAGCACAGATACGCAGTATTTT	-	-	TRBV7-3	TRBJ2-3
CASSQGLAGGQDTQYF	TGCGCCAGCAGCCAAGGACTAGCGGGAGGGCAAGATACGCAGTATTTT	TRBD2	-	TRBV4-1	TRBJ2-3
CASNGSPNQPQHF	TGTGCCAGCAACGGTAGCCCAAATCAGCCCCAGCATTTT	-	few	TRBV2	TRBJ1-5
CASSPQTGAQFF	TGTGCCAGCAGTCCTCAGACAGGCGCCCAGTTCTTC	-	-	TRBV6-5	TRBJ2-1
CASSPRIGGTEAFF	TGTGCCAGCAGCCCCCGAATAGGTGGGACTGAAGCTTTCTTT	-	-	TRBV7-2	TRBJ1-1
CASSYRQRSNQPQHF	TGTGCCAGCAGTTACCGGCAGAGAAGCAATCAGCCCCAGCATTTT	-	once	TRBV6-6	TRBJ1-5
CARKGRAEQFF	TGTGCCAGGAAAGGGAGGGCCGAGCAGTTCTTC	-	-	TRBV21-1	TRBJ2-1